The sample holds many counts of the clone carrying this T cell receptor beta chain. Its cognate antigen is unknown. This sample stems from a study of T cells after yellow fever vaccination. Study-level results: Post-booster reappearance was seen for most primary-vaccination clones (nearly 97% CD4, roughly 86% CD8). Contaminants from the bulk population, in the form of abundant clonotypes, could be found in FACS-sorted repertoires.

TCR cDNA was made by 5'RACE template switching, adding a universal primer site and UMIs. MiXCR was run by TCRdb on the 5' RACE reads, yielding one entry per CDR3 protein. The sample has roughly 120,000 distinct CDR3 sequences, about 7% seen once. Germline CDR1 is MNHEY and CDR2 is SVGAGI. The V end was cut by 5 bases, the J end by 2 bases, with 16 bases between. This CDR3 comprises 16 residues. The gene calls are TRBV6-5 and TRBJ1-5; D is uncertain. The source of this sequence is a young man who received the YFV17D yellow fever vaccine. Sequencing was performed on CD4+ T cells sorted from PBMCs, taken roughly 45 days after the first yellow fever vaccination. The chain's CDR3 is CASSPRTNLGNQPQHF. Written as DNA, the CDR3 is TGTGCCAGCAGTCCGCGGACGAACCTGGGCAATCAGCCCCAGCATTTT.